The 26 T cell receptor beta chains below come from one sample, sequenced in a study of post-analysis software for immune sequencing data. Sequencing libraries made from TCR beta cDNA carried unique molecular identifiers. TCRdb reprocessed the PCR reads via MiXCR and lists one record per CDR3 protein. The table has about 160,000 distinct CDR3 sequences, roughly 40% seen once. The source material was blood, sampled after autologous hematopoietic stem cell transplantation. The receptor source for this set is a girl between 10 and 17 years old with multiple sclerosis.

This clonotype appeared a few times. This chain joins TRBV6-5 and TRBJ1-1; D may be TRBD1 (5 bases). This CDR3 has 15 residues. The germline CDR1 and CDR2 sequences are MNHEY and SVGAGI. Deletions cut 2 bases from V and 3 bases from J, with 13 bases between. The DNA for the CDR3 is TGTGCCAGCAGTTACACCAAAACAGGATACACTGAAGCTTTCTTT. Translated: CASSYTKTGYTEAFF.

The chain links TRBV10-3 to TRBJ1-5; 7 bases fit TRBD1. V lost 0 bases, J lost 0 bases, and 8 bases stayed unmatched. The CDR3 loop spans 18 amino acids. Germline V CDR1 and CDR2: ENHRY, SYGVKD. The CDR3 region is CAISESGEGQNSNQPQHF. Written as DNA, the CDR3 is TGTGCCATCAGTGAGTCTGGGGAGGGACAGAATAGCAATCAGCCCCAGCATTTT.

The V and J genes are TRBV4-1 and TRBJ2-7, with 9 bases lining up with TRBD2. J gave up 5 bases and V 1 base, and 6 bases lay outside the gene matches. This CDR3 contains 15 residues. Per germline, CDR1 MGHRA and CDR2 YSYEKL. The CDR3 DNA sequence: TGCGCCAGCAGCCAAGCAGCGCGGACTAGCGACGAGCAGTACTTC. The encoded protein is CASSQAARTSDEQYF.

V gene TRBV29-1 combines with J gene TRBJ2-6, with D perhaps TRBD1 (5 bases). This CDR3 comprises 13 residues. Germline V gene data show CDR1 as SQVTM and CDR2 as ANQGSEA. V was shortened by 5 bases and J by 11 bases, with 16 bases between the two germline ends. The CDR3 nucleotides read TGCAGCGTTCCTAGAAGGGGCCCCCACGTCCTGACTTTC. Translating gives CSVPRRGPHVLTF. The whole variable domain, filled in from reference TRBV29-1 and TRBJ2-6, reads SAVISQKPSRDICQRGTSLTIQCQVDSQVTMMFWYRQQPGQSLTLIATANQGSEATYESGFVIDKFPISRPNLTFSTLTVSNMSPEDSSIYLCSVPRRGPHVLTFGAGSRLTVL.

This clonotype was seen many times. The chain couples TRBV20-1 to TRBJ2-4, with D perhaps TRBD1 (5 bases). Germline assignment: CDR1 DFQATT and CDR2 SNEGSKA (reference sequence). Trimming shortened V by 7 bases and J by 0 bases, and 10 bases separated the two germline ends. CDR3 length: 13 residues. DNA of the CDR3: TGCAGTGGCTCGACAGTAGCCAAAAACATTCAGTACTTC. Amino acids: CSGSTVAKNIQYF.

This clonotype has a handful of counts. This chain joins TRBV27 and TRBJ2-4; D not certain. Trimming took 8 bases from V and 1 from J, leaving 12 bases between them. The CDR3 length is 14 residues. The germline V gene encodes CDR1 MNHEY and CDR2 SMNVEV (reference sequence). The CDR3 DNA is TGTGCCAGCGGTTGGGGTACGGCCAAAAACATTCAGTACTTC. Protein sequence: CASGWGTAKNIQYF.

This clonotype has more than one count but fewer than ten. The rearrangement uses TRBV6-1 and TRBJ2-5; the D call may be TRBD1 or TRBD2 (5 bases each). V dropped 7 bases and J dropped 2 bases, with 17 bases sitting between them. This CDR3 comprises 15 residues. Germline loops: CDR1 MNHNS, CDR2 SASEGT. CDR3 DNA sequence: TGTGCCAGCAAGCTAGCTAAGGGGTCTCAAGAGACCCAGTACTTC. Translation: CASKLAKGSQETQYF.

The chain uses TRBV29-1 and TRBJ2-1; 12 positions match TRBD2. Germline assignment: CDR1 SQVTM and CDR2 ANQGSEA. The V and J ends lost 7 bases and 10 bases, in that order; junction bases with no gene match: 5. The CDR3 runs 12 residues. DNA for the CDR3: TGCAGCGCGGGGACTAGCGGGCGGGAGCAGTTCTTC. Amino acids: CSAGTSGREQFF.

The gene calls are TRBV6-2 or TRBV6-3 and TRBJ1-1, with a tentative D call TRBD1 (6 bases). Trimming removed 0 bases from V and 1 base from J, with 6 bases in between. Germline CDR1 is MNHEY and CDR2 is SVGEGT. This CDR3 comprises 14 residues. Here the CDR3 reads CASSYSTGNTEAFF. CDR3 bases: TGTGCCAGCAGTTACTCGACAGGGAACACTGAAGCTTTCTTT.

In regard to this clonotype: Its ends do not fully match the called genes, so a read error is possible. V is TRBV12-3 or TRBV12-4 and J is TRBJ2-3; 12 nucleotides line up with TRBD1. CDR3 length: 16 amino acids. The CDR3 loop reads CASSPGTGGRTGTQYF. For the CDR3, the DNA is TGTGCCAGCAGCCCAGGGACAGGGGGCAGAACAGGTACGCAGTATTTT.

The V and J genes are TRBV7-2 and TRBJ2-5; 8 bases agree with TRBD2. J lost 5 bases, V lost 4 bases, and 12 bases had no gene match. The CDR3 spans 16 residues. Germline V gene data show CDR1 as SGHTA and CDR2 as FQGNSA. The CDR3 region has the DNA TGTGCCAGCAGCTCCCGGACTAGCACTTGGAAGGAGACCCAGTACTTC. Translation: CASSSRTSTWKETQYF.

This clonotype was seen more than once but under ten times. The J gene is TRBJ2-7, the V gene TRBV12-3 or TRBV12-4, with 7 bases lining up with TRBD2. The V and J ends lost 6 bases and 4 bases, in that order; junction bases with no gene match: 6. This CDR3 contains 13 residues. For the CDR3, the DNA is TGTGCCAGCAGAGGGAGGGTCGGTTACGAGCAGTACTTC. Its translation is CASRGRVGYEQYF.

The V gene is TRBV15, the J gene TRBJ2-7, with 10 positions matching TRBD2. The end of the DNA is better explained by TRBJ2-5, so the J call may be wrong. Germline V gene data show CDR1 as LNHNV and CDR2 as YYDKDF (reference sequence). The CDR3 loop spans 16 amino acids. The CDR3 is CATSNPGTSDRETQYF. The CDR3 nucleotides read TGTGCCACCAGCAACCCCGGGACTAGCGACCGGGAGACCCAGTACTTC.

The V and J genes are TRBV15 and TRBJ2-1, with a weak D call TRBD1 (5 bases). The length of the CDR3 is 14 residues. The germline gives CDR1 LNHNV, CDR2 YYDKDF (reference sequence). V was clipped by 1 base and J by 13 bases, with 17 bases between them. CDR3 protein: CATSRVPDSPSQFF. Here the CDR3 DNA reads TGTGCCACCAGCAGAGTCCCCGACAGTCCCAGCCAGTTCTTC. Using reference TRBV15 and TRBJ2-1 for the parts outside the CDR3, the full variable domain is DAMVIQNPRYQVTQFGKPVTLSCSQTLNHNVMYWYQQKSSQAPKLLFHYYDKDFNNEADTPDNFQSRRPNTSFCFLDIRSPGLGDTAMYLCATSRVPDSPSQFFGPGTRLTVL.

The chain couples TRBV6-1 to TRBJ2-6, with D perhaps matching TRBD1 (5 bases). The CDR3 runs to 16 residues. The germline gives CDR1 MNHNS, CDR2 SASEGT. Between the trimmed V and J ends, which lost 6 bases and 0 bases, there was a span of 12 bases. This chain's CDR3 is CASSGQGYSGANVLTF. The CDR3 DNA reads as TGTGCCAGCAGCGGGCAGGGTTACTCTGGGGCCAACGTCCTGACTTTC.

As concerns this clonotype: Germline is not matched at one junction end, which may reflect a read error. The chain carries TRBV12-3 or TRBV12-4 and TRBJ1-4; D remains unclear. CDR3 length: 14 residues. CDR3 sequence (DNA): TGTGCCAGCAGATTAGTGGGGTTAGCGAATGAACTGTTTTTT. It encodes CASRLVGLANELFF.

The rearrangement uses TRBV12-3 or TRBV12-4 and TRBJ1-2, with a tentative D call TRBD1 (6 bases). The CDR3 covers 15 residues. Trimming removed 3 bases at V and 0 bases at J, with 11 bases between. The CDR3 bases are TGTGCCAGCAGTTTGATCGGGGGCTCTAACTATGGCTACACCTTC. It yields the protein CASSLIGGSNYGYTF.

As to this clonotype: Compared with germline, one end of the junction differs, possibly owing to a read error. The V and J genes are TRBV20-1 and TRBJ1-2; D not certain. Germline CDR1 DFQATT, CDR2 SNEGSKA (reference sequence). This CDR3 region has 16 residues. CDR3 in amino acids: CSAGDRGYGEPYGYTF. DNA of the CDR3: TGCAGTGCTGGAGATCGAGGGTATGGAGAACCCTATGGCTACACCTTC.

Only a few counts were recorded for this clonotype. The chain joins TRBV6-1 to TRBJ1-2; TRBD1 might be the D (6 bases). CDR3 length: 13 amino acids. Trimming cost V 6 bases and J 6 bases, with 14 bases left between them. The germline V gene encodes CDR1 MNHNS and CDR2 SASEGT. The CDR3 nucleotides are TGTGCCAGCAGGGACAGACCGAGGGATGGCTACACCTTC. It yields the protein CASRDRPRDGYTF.

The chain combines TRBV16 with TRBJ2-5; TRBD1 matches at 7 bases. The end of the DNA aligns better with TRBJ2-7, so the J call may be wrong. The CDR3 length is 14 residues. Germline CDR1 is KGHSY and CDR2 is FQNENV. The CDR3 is CASSHGTDSYEQYF. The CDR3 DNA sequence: TGTGCCAGCAGCCACGGGACAGATAGCTACGAGCAGTACTTC.

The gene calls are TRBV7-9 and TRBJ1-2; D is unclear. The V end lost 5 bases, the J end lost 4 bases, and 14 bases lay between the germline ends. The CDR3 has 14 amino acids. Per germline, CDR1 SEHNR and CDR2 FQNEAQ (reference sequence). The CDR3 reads CASSAETWGYGYTF. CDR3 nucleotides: TGTGCCAGCAGCGCGGAGACCTGGGGCTATGGCTACACCTTC.

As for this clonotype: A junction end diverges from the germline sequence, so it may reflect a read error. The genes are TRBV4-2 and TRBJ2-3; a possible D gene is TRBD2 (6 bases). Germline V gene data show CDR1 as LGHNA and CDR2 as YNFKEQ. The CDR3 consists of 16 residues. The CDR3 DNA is TGTGCCATCAGCCAAGAAGGCGGAGGGACCACAGATACGCAGTATTTT. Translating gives CAISQEGGGTTDTQYF.

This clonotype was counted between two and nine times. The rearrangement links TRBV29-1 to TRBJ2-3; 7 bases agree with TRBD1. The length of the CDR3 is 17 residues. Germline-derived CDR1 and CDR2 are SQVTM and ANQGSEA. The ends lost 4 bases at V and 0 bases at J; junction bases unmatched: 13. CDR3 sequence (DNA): TGCAGCGTTGTGGGACAGCTCTTTGGGCATAGCACAGATACGCAGTATTTT. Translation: CSVVGQLFGHSTDTQYF.

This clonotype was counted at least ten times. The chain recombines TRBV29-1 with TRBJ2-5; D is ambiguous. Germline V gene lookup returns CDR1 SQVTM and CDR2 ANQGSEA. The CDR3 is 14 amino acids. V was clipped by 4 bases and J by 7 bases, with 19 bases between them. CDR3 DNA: TGCAGCGTTGTCGTTGCGGAGCTCGTATGGACCCAGTACTTC. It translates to CSVVVAELVWTQYF.

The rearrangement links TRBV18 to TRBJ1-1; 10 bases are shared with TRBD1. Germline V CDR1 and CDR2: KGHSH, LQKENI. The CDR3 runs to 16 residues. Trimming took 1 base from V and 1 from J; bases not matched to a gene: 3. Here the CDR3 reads CASSPRDRGWNTEAFF. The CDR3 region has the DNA TGTGCCAGCTCACCACGGGACAGGGGTTGGAACACTGAAGCTTTCTTT. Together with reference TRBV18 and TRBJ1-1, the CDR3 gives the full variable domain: NAGVMQNPRHLVRRRGQEARLRCSPMKGHSHVYWYRQLPEEGLKFMVYLQKENIIDESGMPKERFSAEFPKEGPSILRIQQVVRGDSAAYFCASSPRDRGWNTEAFFGQGTRLTVV.

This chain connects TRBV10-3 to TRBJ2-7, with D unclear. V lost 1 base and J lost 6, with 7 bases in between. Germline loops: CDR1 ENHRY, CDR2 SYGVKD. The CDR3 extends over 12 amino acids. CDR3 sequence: CAISEFSREQYF. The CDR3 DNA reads TGTGCCATCAGTGAGTTTTCGCGCGAGCAGTACTTC.